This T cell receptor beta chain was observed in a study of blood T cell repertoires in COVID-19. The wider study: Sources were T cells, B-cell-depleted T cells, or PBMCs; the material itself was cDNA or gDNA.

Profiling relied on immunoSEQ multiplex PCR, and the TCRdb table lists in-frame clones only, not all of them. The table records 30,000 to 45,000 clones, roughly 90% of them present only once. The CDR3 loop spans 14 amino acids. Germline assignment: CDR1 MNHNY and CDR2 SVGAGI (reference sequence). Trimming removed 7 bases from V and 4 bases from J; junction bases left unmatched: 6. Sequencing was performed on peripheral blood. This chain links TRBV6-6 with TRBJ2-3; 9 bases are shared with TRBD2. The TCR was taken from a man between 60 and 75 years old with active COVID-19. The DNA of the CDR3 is TGTGCCAGCACCCCAGCGGGAGGCGCAGATACGCAGTATTTT. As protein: CASTPAGGADTQYF.